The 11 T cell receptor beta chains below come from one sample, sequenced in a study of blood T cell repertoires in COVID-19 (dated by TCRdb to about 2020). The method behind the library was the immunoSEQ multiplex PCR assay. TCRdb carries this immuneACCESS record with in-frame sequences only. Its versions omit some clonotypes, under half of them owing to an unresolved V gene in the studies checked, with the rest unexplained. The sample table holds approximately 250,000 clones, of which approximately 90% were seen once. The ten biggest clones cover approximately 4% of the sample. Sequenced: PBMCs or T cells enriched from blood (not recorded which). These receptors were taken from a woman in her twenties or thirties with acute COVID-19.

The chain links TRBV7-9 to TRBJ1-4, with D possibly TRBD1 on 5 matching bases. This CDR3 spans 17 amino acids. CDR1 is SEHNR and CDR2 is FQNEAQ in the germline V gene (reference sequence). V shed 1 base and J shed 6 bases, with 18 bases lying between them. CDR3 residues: CASSLGLGQAGDEKLFF. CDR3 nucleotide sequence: TGTGCCAGCAGCTTAGGCCTAGGGCAGGCGGGGGATGAAAAACTGTTTTTT.

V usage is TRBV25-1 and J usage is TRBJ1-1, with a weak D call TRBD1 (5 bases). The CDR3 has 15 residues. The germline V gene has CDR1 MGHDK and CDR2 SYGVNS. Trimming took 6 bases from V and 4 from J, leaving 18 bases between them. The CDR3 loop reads CASRIQGGSGTEAFF. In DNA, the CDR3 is TGTGCCAGCAGGATTCAGGGAGGCAGCGGCACTGAAGCTTTCTTT.

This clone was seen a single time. CDR3 amino acids: CASSPGQGTFSSNQPQHF. In DNA form, the CDR3 reads TGTGCCAGCAGTCCGGGACAGGGGACGTTTAGTAGCAATCAGCCCCAGCATTTT. The chain is built from TRBV2 and TRBJ1-5, with 10 nucleotides matching TRBD1. The J segment lost 0 bases and the V segment lost 5 bases, leaving 10 bases of the junction unmatched. The V gene's germline CDR1 is SNHLY and CDR2 FYNNEI. This CDR3 comprises 18 residues.

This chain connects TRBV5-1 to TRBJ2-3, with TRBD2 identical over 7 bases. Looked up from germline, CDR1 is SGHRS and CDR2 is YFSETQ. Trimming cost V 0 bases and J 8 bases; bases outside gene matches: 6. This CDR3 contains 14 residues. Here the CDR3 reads CASSLESGGGTQYF. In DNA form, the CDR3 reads TGCGCCAGCAGCTTGGAATCGGGCGGGGGTACGCAGTATTTT.

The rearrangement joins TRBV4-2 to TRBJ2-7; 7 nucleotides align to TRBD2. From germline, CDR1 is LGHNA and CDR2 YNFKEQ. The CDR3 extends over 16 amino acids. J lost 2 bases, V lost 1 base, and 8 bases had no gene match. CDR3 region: CASSQVGVAGPYEQYF. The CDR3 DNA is TGTGCCAGCAGCCAAGTTGGGGTAGCGGGCCCCTACGAGCAGTACTTC.

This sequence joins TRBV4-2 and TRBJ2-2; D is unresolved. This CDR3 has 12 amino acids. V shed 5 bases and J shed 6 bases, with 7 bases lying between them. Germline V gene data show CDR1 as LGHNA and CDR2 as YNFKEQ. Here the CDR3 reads CASSANSGELFF. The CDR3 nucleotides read TGTGCCAGCAGCGCTAATTCCGGGGAGCTGTTTTTT.

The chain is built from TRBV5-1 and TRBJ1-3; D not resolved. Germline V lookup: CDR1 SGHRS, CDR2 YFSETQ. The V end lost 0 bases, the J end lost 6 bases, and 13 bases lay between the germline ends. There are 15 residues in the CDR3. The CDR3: CASSLASGEVNTIYF. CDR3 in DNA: TGCGCCAGCAGCTTGGCCTCCGGGGAGGTAAACACCATATATTTT.

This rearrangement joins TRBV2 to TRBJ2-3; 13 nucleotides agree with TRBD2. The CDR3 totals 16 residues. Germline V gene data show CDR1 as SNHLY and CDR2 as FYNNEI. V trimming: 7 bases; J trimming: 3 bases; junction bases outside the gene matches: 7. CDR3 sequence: CASKRTSGRVTDTQYF. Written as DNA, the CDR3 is TGTGCCAGCAAACGGACTAGCGGGAGAGTGACAGATACGCAGTATTTT.

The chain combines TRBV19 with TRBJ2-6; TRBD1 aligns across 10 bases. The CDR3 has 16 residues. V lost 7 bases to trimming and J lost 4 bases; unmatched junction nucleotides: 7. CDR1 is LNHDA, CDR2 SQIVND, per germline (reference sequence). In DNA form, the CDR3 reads TGTGCCAGTAACGAAGGACAGGGGGTCGGGGCCAACGTCCTGACTTTC. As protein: CASNEGQGVGANVLTF.

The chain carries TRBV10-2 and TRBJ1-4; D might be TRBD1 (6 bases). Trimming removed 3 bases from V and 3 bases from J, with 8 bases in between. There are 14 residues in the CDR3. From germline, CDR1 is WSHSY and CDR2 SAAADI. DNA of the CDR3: TGCGCCAGCAGTGATTGGGGGCCTAATGAAAAACTGTTTTTT. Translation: CASSDWGPNEKLFF.

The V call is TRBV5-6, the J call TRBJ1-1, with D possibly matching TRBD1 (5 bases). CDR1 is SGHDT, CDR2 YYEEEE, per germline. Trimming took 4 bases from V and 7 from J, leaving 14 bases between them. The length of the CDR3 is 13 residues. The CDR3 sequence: CASSRQTTSEAFF. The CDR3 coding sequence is TGTGCCAGCAGCCGACAGACCACCAGTGAAGCTTTCTTT.